This T cell receptor (beta chain) is drawn from a study of T cell changes during pregnancy in multiple sclerosis (dated by TCRdb to between 2019 and 2020). With respect to the entire study: The study looked at changes in the T cell repertoire across pregnancy in women with multiple sclerosis.

Receptors were amplified or captured by the immunoSEQ multiplex PCR assay. The table was pulled from immuneACCESS by TCRdb, which kept in-frame rearrangements only. Such tables lose some clones; where checked, under half of the loss comes from unresolved V genes, and the rest has no known cause. The table for this sample lists over 50,000 clones; 85% to 90% of them were counted only once. The ten largest clones add up to approximately 5% of the sample. V sheds 5 bases and J sheds 1 base, leaving 16 bases between their ends. The germline V gene yields SNHLY for CDR1 and FYNNEI for CDR2. The CDR3, cysteine through phenylalanine, is 16 amino acids long. Just CDR3 DNA is preserved here, 48 bases in frame from base 1. Turning to this clone: What antigen it recognizes has not been identified. The input lacks base qualities; no much larger clone sits a single base away.

This receptor was obtained from a human donor whose cells served as feeder cells for cultures in a pregnancy study. The rearranged segments are TRBV2 and TRBJ2-3; the D gene identity is not certain. Sequencing was carried out using peripheral blood from another person, used as feeder cells. For the CDR3, the sequence is CASSLGPRLGTDTQYF. The DNA is TGTGCCAGCAGTTTGGGCCCCCGCCTGGGCACAGATACGCAGTATTTT.